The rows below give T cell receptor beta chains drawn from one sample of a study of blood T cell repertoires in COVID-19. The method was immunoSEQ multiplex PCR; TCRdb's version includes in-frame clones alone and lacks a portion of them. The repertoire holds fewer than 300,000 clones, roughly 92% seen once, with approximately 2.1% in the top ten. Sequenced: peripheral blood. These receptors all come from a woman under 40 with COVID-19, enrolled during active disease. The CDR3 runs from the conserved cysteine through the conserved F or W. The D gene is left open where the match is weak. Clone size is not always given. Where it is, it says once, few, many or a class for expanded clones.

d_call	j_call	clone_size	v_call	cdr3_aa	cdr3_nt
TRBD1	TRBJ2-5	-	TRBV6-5	CASSRSPGQQETQYF	TGTGCCAGCAGTAGATCACCGGGACAGCAAGAGACCCAGTACTTC
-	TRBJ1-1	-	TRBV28	CASSSVPNTEAFF	TGTGCCAGCAGTTCAGTCCCGAACACTGAAGCTTTCTTT
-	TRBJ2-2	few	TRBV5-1	CASSSFPQVTRTGELFF	TGCGCCAGCAGCTCCTTTCCACAGGTAACCCGCACCGGGGAGCTGTTTTTT
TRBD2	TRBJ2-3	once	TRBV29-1	CSVPGTSGSRGTDTQYF	TGCAGCGTTCCGGGGACTAGCGGGAGTCGAGGCACAGATACGCAGTATTTT
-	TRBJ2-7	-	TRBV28	CASSSGRRQVIYEQYF	TGTGCCAGCAGTTCAGGTCGCAGGCAGGTCATCTACGAGCAGTACTTC
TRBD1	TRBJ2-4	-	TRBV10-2	CASRIQGTKNIQYF	TGCGCCAGCAGGATACAGGGGACCAAAAACATTCAGTACTTC
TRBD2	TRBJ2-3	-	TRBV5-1	CASSLGSGSSTDTQYF	TGCGCCAGCAGCTTGGGTAGCGGGAGTTCCACAGATACGCAGTATTTT
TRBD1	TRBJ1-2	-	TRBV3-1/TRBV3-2	CASSRHSEGARYGYTF	TGTGCCAGCAGCCGGCATTCGGAGGGGGCTCGGTATGGCTACACCTTC
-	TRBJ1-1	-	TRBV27	CASSLRQDVEAFF	TGTGCCAGCAGTTTACGTCAGGATGTTGAAGCTTTCTTT
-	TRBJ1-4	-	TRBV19	CASSVRTTNEKLFF	TGTGCCAGTAGCGTCAGGACAACTAATGAAAAACTGTTTTTT
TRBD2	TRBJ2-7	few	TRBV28	CASSSIRRGTYEQYF	TGTGCCAGCAGCTCAATTCGGCGGGGGACCTACGAGCAGTACTTC
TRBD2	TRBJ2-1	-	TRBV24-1	CATALGAGGPDEQFF	TGTGCCACCGCTCTGGGGGCGGGAGGGCCAGATGAGCAGTTCTTC
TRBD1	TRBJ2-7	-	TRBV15	CATSRDEGDSSYEQYF	TGTGCCACCAGCAGAGATGAAGGGGACAGCTCCTACGAGCAGTACTTC
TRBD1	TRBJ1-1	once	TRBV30	CAWIRGTNTEAFF	TGTGCCTGGATCAGGGGGACTAACACTGAAGCTTTCTTT
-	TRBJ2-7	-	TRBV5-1	CASSSDIYEQYF	TGCGCCAGCAGCTCGGACATCTACGAGCAGTACTTC
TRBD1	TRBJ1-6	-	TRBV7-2	CASSFDRDNSPLHF	TGTGCCAGCAGCTTCGACAGGGATAATTCACCCCTCCACTTT
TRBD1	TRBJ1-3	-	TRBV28	CASSTNTGGAGNTIYF	TGTGCCAGCAGCACAAATACAGGGGGCGCGGGAAACACCATATATTTT
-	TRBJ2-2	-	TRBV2	CASSDRRNTGELFF	TGTGCCAGCTCCGACAGGCGTAACACCGGGGAGCTGTTTTTT
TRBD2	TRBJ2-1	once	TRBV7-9	CASSPGLAGGPSYNEQFF	TGTGCCAGCAGCCCAGGACTAGCGGGAGGGCCCTCCTACAATGAGCAGTTCTTC
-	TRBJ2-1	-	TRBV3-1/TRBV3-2	CASSQDGKRVGYNEQFF	TGTGCCAGCAGCCAAGATGGGAAGAGGGTTGGTTACAATGAGCAGTTCTTC
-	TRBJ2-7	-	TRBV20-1	CSVRTSYEQYF	TGCAGTGTCCGGACATCCTACGAGCAGTACTTC
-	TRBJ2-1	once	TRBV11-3	CASSFPNRTYNEQFF	TGTGCCAGCAGCTTTCCTAACCGTACCTACAATGAGCAGTTCTTC
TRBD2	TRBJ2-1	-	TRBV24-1	CASKAVRKRDPDNEQFF	TGTGCCTCTAAAGCGGTGAGGAAGCGGGACCCCGACAATGAGCAGTTCTTC
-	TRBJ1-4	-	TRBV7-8	CASRGPGNEKLFF	TGTGCCAGCAGGGGGCCCGGAAATGAAAAACTGTTTTTT
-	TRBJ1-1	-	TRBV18	CASSPQGTFMNTEAFF	TGTGCCAGCTCACCACAGGGGACTTTTATGAACACTGAAGCTTTCTTT
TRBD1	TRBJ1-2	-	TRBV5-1	CASSSGQGFYGYTF	TGCGCCAGCAGCTCGGGACAGGGATTCTATGGCTACACCTTC
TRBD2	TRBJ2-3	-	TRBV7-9	CASSLGASGFTDTQYF	TGTGCCAGCAGCTTAGGGGCTAGCGGTTTCACAGATACGCAGTATTTT
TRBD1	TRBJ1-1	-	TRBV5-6	CASIQDRDTEAFF	TGTGCCAGCATCCAAGACAGGGACACTGAAGCTTTCTTT
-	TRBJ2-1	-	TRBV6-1	CASSEVISNNEQFF	TGTGCCAGCAGTGAAGTTATAAGCAACAATGAGCAGTTCTTC
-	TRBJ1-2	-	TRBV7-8	CASSLASQAFYGYTF	TGTGCCAGCAGCTTAGCTTCGCAAGCTTTTTATGGCTACACCTTC
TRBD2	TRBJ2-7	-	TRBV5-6	CASSRGGGYEQYF	TGTGCCAGCAGCCGGGGGGGAGGCTACGAGCAGTACTTC
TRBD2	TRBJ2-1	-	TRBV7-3	CASSLTWTSDEQFF	TGTGCCAGCAGCTTAACCTGGACTAGCGATGAGCAGTTCTTC
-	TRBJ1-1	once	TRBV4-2	CASSRYEGGTEAFF	TGTGCCAGCAGCCGATATGAAGGGGGCACTGAAGCTTTCTTT
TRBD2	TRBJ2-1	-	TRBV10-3	CAISDPGLAGGWDEQFF	TGTGCCATCAGTGATCCGGGACTAGCGGGAGGGTGGGATGAGCAGTTCTTC
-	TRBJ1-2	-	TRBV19	CASIVNPGGYGYTF	TGTGCCAGTATCGTGAACCCCGGGGGCTATGGCTACACCTTC
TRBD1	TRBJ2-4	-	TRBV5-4	CASSFAGTGNILAKNIQYF	TGTGCCAGCAGCTTCGCCGGGACAGGGAATATTTTAGCCAAAAACATTCAGTACTTC
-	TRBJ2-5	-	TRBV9	CASSVGANGETQYF	TGTGCCAGCAGCGTTGGGGCCAACGGGGAGACCCAGTACTTC
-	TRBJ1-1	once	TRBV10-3	CAISEFGGDATEAFF	TGTGCCATCAGTGAGTTTGGGGGGGACGCGACTGAAGCTTTCTTT